This T cell receptor (beta chain) came from a study of T cell responses to AZD1222 COVID-19 vaccine. Germline values: CDR1 GTSNPN, CDR2 SVGIG (reference sequence). The CDR3 is 15 residues long. Trimming left V 2 bases short and J 4 bases short, with 18 bases between. Assay used: immunoSEQ multiplex PCR; TCRdb lists only in-frame clones, some missing. The sample lists fewer than 150,000 clones; around 90% were seen once. Study results and limitations: Spike-wide vaccine-associated CD4 TCRs dominated at 160-218 and 743-854. Spike-specific TCR breadth and depth grew following two AZD1222 doses. The peak T cell response came first, and repertoires were sampled only after it. Per reports, nearly half of all spike-specific TCRs target regions that are unmutated in variants.

As regards this clone: What it binds is unknown.

The chain carries TRBV30 and TRBJ2-7; tentative D call: TRBD1 (6 bases). The source material was peripheral blood, sampled on day 0 of AZD1222 vaccination. The TCR comes from an adult in good health. DNA of the CDR3: TGTGCCTGGAGTCCCGGGACACCTTTTGGGTACGAGCAGTACTTC. Its translation: CAWSPGTPFGYEQYF.